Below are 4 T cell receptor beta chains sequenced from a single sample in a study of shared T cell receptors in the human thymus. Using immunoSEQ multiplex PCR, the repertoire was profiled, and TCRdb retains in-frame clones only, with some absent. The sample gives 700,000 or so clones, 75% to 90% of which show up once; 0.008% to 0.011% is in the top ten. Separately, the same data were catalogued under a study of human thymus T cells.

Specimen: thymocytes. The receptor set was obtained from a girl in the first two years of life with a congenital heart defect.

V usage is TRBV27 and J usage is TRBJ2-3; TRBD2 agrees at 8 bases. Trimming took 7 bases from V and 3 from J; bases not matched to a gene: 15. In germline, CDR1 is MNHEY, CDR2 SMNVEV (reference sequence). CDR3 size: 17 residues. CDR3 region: CASTPRRGQRETDTQYF. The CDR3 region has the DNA TGTGCCAGCACCCCTCGCCGGGGTCAGCGGGAGACAGATACGCAGTATTTT.

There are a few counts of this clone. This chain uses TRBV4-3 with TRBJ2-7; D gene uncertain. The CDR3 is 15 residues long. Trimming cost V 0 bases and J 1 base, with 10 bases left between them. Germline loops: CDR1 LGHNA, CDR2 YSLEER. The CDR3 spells CASSQDAHGSYEQYF. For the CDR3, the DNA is TGCGCCAGCAGCCAAGATGCACACGGGTCCTACGAGCAGTACTTC.

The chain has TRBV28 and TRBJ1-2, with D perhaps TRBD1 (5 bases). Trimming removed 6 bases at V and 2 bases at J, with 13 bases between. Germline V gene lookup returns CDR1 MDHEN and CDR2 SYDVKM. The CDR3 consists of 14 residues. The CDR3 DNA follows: TGTGCCAGCAGCTTTCCTAGGGGAAACTATGGCTACACCTTC. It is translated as CASSFPRGNYGYTF.

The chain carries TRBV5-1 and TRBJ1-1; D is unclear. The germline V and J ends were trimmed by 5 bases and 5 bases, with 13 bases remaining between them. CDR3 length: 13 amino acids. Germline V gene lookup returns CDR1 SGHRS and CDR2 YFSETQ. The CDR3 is CASSPEALTEAFF. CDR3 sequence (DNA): TGCGCCAGCAGTCCAGAGGCGTTGACTGAAGCTTTCTTT.